These T cell receptor beta chains were read from a single sample in a study of OX40 agonist ivuxolimab in advanced cancers. The protocol was immunoSEQ multiplex PCR, while the TCRdb copy is restricted to in-frame clones and leaves out a portion. The sample includes tens of thousands of clones, around nine tenths of them seen just once. The material sequenced was CD4+ or CD8+ T cells sorted from blood, taken in a trial of the OX40 agonist ivuxolimab. Receptor source: an adult with an advanced solid tumor such as melanoma, head and neck, liver or kidney cancer. The CDR3 runs from the conserved cysteine through the conserved F or W. The D gene is left open where the match is weak. The size entry is marked missing in some rows and otherwise reads once, few, many or a size class.

clone size	V gene	J gene	D gene	CDR3 protein	CDR3 DNA
.	TRBV27	TRBJ2-7	.	CASSLRELGYEQYF	TGTGCCAGCAGTTTGAGGGAGCTAGGCTACGAGCAGTACTTC
.	TRBV9	TRBJ1-2	.	CASSVKGAGYTF	TGTGCCAGCAGCGTAAAGGGAGCGGGCTACACCTTC
few	TRBV30	TRBJ1-5	.	CAWSPHNQPQHF	TGTGCCTGGAGCCCACACAATCAGCCCCAGCATTTT
.	TRBV7-8	TRBJ2-7	TRBD2	CASSLLGGVGYEQYF	TGTGCCAGCAGCTTATTGGGGGGGGTCGGCTACGAGCAGTACTTC
once	TRBV28	TRBJ2-7	.	CASSLPGGGVYEQYF	TGTGCCAGCAGTCTCCCGGGGGGCGGGGTCTACGAGCAGTACTTC
.	TRBV30	TRBJ1-6	.	CAWSVWGWDNSPLHF	TGTGCCTGGAGTGTATGGGGGTGGGATAATTCACCCCTCCACTTT
.	TRBV27	TRBJ1-5	.	CASSPVAQISNQPQHF	TGTGCCAGCAGTCCGGTGGCCCAAATTAGCAATCAGCCCCAGCATTTT
once	TRBV7-9	TRBJ2-3	TRBD2	CASSSGLAGGTDTQYF	TGTGCCAGCAGCTCGGGACTAGCGGGAGGCACAGATACGCAGTATTTT
.	TRBV9	TRBJ1-2	TRBD1	CASSVRGLSYGYTF	TGTGCCAGCAGCGTAAGGGGGCTCTCTTATGGCTACACCTTC
.	TRBV27	TRBJ2-3	TRBD2	CASRLAGGSVTQYF	TGTGCCAGCAGACTAGCGGGAGGTAGTGTAACGCAGTATTTT
.	TRBV19	TRBJ2-1	TRBD2	CASTRGGSGSGEQFF	TGTGCCAGTACCCGGGGGGGGTCAGGGTCGGGAGAGCAGTTCTTC
.	TRBV5-1	TRBJ2-3	TRBD2	CASSLATSGSKTDTQYF	TGCGCCAGCAGCTTGGCAACTAGCGGGAGTAAAACAGATACGCAGTATTTT
.	TRBV5-1	TRBJ2-7	.	CASSLMGSYEQYF	TGCGCCAGCAGCTTGATGGGCAGCTACGAGCAGTACTTC